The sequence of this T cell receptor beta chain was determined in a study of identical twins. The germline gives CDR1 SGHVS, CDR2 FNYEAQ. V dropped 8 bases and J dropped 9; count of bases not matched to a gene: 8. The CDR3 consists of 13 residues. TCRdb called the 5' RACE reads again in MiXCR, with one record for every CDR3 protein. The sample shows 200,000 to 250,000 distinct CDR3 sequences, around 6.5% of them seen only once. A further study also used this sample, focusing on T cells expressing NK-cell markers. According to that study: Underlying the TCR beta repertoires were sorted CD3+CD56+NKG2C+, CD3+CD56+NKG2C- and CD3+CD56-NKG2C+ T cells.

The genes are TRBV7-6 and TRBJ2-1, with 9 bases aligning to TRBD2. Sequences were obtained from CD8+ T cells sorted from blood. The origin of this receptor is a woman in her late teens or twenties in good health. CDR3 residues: CASLSGGHSEQFF. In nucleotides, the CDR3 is TGTGCCAGCCTGAGCGGGGGGCACAGTGAGCAGTTCTTC. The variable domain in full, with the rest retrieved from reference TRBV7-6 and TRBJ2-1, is GAGVSQSPRYKVTKRGQDVALRCDPISGHVSLYWYRQALGQGPEFLTYFNYEAQQDKSGLPNDRFSAERPEGSISTLTIQRTEQRDSAMYRCASLSGGHSEQFFGPGTRLTVL.